The T cell receptor (beta chain) described here comes from a study of T cell changes during pregnancy in multiple sclerosis. Produced via immunoSEQ multiplex PCR; TCRdb's table is partial and in-frame only. Among about 40,000 clones, around 90% were seen once, and the ten largest hold about 7.8%. Trimming removed 8 bases from V and 3 bases from J, with 17 bases in between. From germline, CDR1 is MNHEY and CDR2 SMNVEV (reference sequence). The CDR3 consists of 15 residues. This clone showed up just once. V and J are TRBV27 and TRBJ2-1; the D is unclear. This receptor was taken from a female donor with multiple sclerosis, enrolled in a pregnancy study. The sequenced sample was CD8+ T cells from peripheral blood mononuclear cells, obtained before pregnancy. CDR3 sequence: CASASSPVLYNEQFF. The CDR3 DNA sequence: TGTGCCAGCGCTTCAAGTCCGGTCCTCTACAATGAGCAGTTCTTC.